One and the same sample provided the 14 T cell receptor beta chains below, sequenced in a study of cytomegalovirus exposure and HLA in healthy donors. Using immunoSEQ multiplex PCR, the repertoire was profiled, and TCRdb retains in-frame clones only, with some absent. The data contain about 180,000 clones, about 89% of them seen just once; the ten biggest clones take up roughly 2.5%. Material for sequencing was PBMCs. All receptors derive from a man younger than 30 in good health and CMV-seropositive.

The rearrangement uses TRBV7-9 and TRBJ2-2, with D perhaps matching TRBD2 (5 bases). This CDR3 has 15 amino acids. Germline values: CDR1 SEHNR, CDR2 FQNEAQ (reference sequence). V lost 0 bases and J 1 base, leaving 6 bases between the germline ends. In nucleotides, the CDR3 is TGTGCCAGCAGCTTAGCGAGGGAGAACACCGGGGAGCTGTTTTTT. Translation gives CASSLARENTGELFF.

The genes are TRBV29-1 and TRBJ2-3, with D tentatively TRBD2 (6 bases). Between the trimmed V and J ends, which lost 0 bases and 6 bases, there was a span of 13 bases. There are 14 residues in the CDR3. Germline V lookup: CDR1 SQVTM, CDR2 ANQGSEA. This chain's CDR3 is CSVEDGRGGDTQYF. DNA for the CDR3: TGCAGCGTTGAAGATGGGCGGGGTGGGGATACGCAGTATTTT.

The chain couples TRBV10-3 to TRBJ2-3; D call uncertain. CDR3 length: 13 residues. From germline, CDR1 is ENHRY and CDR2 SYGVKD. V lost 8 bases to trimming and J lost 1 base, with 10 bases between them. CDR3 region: CAILEVGTDTQYF. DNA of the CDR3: TGTGCCATCCTAGAGGTTGGCACAGATACGCAGTATTTT.

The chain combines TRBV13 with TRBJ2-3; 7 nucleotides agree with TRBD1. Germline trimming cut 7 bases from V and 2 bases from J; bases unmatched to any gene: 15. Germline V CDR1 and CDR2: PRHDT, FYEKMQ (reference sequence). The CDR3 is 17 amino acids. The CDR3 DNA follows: TGTGCCAGCACCTCCCCCTGGGGCAGGGGGACCACAGATACGCAGTATTTT. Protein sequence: CASTSPWGRGTTDTQYF.

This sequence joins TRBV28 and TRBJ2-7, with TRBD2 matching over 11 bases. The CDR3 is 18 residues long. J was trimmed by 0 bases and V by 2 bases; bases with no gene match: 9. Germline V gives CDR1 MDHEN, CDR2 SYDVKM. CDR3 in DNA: TGTGCCAGCAGTTTAGCCGCGGCTAGCGGGAGGACCTCCTACGAGCAGTACTTC. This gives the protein CASSLAAASGRTSYEQYF. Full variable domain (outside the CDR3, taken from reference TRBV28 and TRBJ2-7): DVKVTQSSRYLVKRTGEKVFLECVQDMDHENMFWYRQDPGLGLRLIYFSYDVKMKEKGDIPEGYSVSREKKERFSLILESASTNQTSMYLCASSLAAASGRTSYEQYFGPGTRLTVT.

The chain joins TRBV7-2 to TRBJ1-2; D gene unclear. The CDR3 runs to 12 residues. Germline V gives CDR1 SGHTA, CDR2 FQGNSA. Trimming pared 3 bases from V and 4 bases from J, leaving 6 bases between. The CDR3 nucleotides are TGTGCCAGCAGCTTTTCTTCCTATGGCTACACCTTC. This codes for CASSFSSYGYTF.

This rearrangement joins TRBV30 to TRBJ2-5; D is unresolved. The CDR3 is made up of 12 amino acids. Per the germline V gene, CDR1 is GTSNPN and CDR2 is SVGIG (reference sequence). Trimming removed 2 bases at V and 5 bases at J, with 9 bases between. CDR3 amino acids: CAWSSSSETQYF. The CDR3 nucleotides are TGTGCCTGGAGTTCGTCCTCTGAGACCCAGTACTTC.

The CDR3 sequence is CASSDYREGGNQPQHF. DNA of the CDR3: TGTGCCAGCAGTGACTACAGGGAAGGGGGCAATCAGCCCCAGCATTTT. The chain recombines TRBV6-4 with TRBJ1-5, with D perhaps TRBD1 (6 bases). Deletions cut 1 base from V and 2 bases from J, with 12 bases between. CDR3 length equals 16 residues. Germline V gene lookup returns CDR1 MRHNA and CDR2 SNTAGT.

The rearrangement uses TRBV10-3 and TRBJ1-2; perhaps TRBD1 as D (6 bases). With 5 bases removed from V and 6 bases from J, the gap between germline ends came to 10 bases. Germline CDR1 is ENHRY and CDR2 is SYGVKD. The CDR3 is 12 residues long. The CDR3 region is CAISQGGDGYTF. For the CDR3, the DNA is TGTGCCATCAGTCAAGGGGGGGATGGCTACACCTTC.

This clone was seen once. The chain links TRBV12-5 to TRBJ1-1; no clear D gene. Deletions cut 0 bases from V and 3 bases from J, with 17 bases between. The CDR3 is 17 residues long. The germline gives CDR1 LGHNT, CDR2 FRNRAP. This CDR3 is CASGLVLGGLMDTEAFF. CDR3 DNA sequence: TGTGCTAGTGGTTTGGTACTTGGAGGGCTTATGGACACTGAAGCTTTCTTT.

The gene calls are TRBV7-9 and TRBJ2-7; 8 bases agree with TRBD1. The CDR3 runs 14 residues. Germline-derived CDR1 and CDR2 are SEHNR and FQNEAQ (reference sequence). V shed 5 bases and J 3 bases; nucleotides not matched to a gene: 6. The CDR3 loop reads CASSHPDRGYEQYF. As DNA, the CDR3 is TGTGCCAGCAGCCACCCAGACAGGGGCTACGAGCAGTACTTC.

The CDR3, as DNA: TGTGCCAGTAGTATACGGCCCAGGGTGGGGGATACGCAGTATTTT. This gives the protein CASSIRPRVGDTQYF. The V call is TRBV19, the J call TRBJ2-3, with D perhaps matching TRBD1 (5 bases). The CDR3 runs to 15 residues. The germline CDR1 and CDR2 sequences are LNHDA and SQIVND (reference sequence). Deletions cut 2 bases from V and 6 bases from J, with 15 bases between.

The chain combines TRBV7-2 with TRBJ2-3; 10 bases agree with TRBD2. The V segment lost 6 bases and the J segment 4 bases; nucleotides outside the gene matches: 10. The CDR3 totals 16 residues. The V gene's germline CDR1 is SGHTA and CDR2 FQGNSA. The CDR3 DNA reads TGTGCCAGCAGGGCCCGTCTAGCGGGAGCCGCAGATACGCAGTATTTT. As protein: CASRARLAGAADTQYF.

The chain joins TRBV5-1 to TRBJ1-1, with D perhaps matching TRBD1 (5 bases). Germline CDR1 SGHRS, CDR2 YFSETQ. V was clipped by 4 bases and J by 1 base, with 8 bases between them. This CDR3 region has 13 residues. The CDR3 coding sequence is TGCGCCAGCAGCGCTGACAGGAACACTGAAGCTTTCTTT. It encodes CASSADRNTEAFF.